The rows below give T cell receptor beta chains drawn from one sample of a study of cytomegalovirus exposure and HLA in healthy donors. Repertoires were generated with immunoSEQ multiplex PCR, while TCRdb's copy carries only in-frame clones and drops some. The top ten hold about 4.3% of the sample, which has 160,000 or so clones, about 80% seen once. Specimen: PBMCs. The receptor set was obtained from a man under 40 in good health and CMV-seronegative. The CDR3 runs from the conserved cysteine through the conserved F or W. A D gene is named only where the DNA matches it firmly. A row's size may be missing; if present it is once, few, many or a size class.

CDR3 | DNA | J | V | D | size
CAISESGGPKVVGEKLFF | TGTGCCATCAGTGAGTCAGGGGGCCCCAAAGTTGTTGGTGAAAAACTGTTTTTT | TRBJ1-4 | TRBV10-3 | TRBD1 | few
CAWGTAGNTIYF | TGTGCCTGGGGGACAGCTGGAAACACCATATATTTT | TRBJ1-3 | TRBV30 | TRBD1 | -
CASSGPAGTEAFF | TGTGCCAGCAGTGGTCCGGCGGGCACTGAAGCTTTCTTT | TRBJ1-1 | TRBV6-1 | - | -
CAISGQPRLVESTGELFF | TGTGCCATCAGTGGGCAACCTAGACTAGTTGAGAGCACCGGGGAGCTGTTTTTT | TRBJ2-2 | TRBV10-3 | - | -
CASSVWGGSTEAFF | TGTGCCAGCAGTGTTTGGGGGGGGAGCACTGAAGCTTTCTTT | TRBJ1-1 | TRBV25-1 | - | -
CASVPGGEGSPLHF | TGTGCCAGCGTACCAGGGGGCGAGGGTTCACCCCTCCACTTT | TRBJ1-6 | TRBV6-1 | TRBD1 | -
CASRFHRGVPEAFF | TGTGCCAGCAGATTTCACAGGGGGGTCCCTGAAGCTTTCTTT | TRBJ1-1 | TRBV28 | TRBD1 | few
CASGPRGTEAFF | TGTGCCAGCGGTCCACGGGGCACTGAAGCTTTCTTT | TRBJ1-1 | TRBV6-1 | - | many
CASTRGASGGLETQYF | TGTGCCAGTACCCGTGGAGCTAGCGGGGGGTTAGAGACCCAGTACTTC | TRBJ2-5 | TRBV19 | TRBD2 | once
CASSEDRLIQPQHF | TGTGCCAGCAGTGAGGACAGACTAATTCAGCCCCAGCATTTT | TRBJ1-5 | TRBV6-1 | - | -
CASSGQGLVNYGYTF | TGTGCCAGCTCCGGACAGGGGTTGGTTAACTATGGCTACACCTTC | TRBJ1-2 | TRBV19 | TRBD1 | -
CASSLVGFGTEAFF | TGTGCCAGCAGCTTGGTGGGCTTTGGAACTGAAGCTTTCTTT | TRBJ1-1 | TRBV5-4 | - | -
CASSLEETQYF | TGCGCCAGCAGCTTAGAGGAGACCCAGTACTTC | TRBJ2-5 | TRBV5-1 | - | -
CASSYSSGNTIYF | TGTGCCAGCAGTTACTCTAGCGGAAACACCATATATTTT | TRBJ1-3 | TRBV6-5 | - | -
CASSLGAGEGGYTF | TGTGCCAGCAGCTTAGGAGCGGGCGAGGGCGGCTACACCTTC | TRBJ1-2 | TRBV11-3 | - | -
CSVVWFGDEQYF | TGCAGCGTTGTCTGGTTCGGGGACGAGCAGTACTTC | TRBJ2-7 | TRBV29-1 | - | -
CASSGTRPELTMNTEAFF | TGTGCCAGCAGTGGAACGAGGCCCGAACTTACTATGAACACTGAAGCTTTCTTT | TRBJ1-1 | TRBV28 | - | -
CASSRGAGGRETQYF | TGTGCCAGCAGCCGAGGAGCGGGAGGGCGAGAGACCCAGTACTTC | TRBJ2-5 | TRBV13 | TRBD2 | -
CAISGTGGRVNTEAFF | TGTGCCATCAGTGGGACAGGGGGCCGGGTGAACACTGAAGCTTTCTTT | TRBJ1-1 | TRBV10-3 | TRBD1 | -
CASSLDGRLAGVSSYNEQFF | TGCGCCAGCAGCTTGGATGGTCGACTAGCGGGGGTTAGCTCCTACAATGAGCAGTTCTTC | TRBJ2-1 | TRBV5-1 | TRBD2 | -
CASSLQGATPRGYGYTF | TGTGCCAGCAGCCTACAGGGGGCGACCCCGAGAGGATATGGCTACACCTTC | TRBJ1-2 | TRBV11-2 | TRBD1 | -
CASSDRGSYNEQFF | TGTGCCAGCAGCGACAGGGGCTCCTACAATGAGCAGTTCTTC | TRBJ2-1 | TRBV27 | TRBD1 | once
CASSYEGAGELFF | TGTGCCAGCAGTTACGAGGGAGCCGGGGAGCTGTTTTTT | TRBJ2-2 | TRBV27 | - | -
CASSLRQGERQPQHF | TGTGCCAGCAGTCTGCGACAGGGCGAGCGACAGCCCCAGCATTTT | TRBJ1-5 | TRBV28 | TRBD1 | -
CASSPLGVTDTQYF | TGTGCCAGCAGCCCCTTAGGGGTCACAGATACGCAGTATTTT | TRBJ2-3 | TRBV6-1 | - | -
CSAAMNTEAFF | TGCAGTGCTGCTATGAACACTGAAGCTTTCTTT | TRBJ1-1 | TRBV20-1 | - | few
CASSLQGRSGEQYF | TGTGCCAGCAGCTTGCAAGGGAGGTCGGGCGAGCAGTACTTC | TRBJ2-7 | TRBV5-4 | - | -
CAIGQGNQPQHF | TGTGCCATCGGACAGGGAAATCAGCCCCAGCATTTT | TRBJ1-5 | TRBV10-3 | TRBD1 | -
CASSLPDRVAAGTIYF | TGTGCCAGCAGCTTACCGGACAGGGTGGCGGCGGGCACCATATATTTT | TRBJ1-3 | TRBV7-2 | TRBD1 | once
CASLDRTYEQYF | TGCGCCAGCCTGGACAGAACCTACGAGCAGTACTTC | TRBJ2-7 | TRBV10-2 | - | once
CASSPLLTDTQYF | TGTGCCAGCAGTCCCTTACTCACGGATACGCAGTATTTT | TRBJ2-3 | TRBV28 | - | once
CAISSVRGNTEAFF | TGTGCCATCAGTTCGGTTCGTGGGAACACTGAAGCTTTCTTT | TRBJ1-1 | TRBV10-3 | - | -
CASSSVNRGPYEQYF | TGTGCCAGCAGCTCCGTTAACAGGGGGCCGTACGAGCAGTACTTC | TRBJ2-7 | TRBV13 | TRBD1 | -
CASSSGQGETQYF | TGCGCCAGCAGCTCCGGACAGGGAGAGACCCAGTACTTC | TRBJ2-5 | TRBV5-1 | TRBD1 | -
CASKRDFGNEQFF | TGTGCCTCCAAGAGGGACTTCGGGAATGAGCAGTTCTTC | TRBJ2-1 | TRBV19 | - | -
CASRVSGGANEQFF | TGTGCCAGCAGGGTTAGCGGGGGGGCCAATGAGCAGTTCTTC | TRBJ2-1 | TRBV27 | TRBD2 | -
CASSENPRGEQYF | TGTGCCAGCAGTGAAAATCCCCGAGGCGAGCAGTACTTC | TRBJ2-7 | TRBV6-5 | - | -
CRSPRGVGYTF | TGCAGGAGTCCTCGGGGGGTCGGCTACACCTTC | TRBJ1-2 | TRBV20-1 | - | -
CASPPTAKRSVDTEAFF | TGTGCCAGCCCCCCCACAGCGAAGCGGAGTGTAGACACTGAAGCTTTCTTT | TRBJ1-1 | TRBV21-1 | - | -
CASSPSEGEQYF | TGTGCCAGCAGCCCGTCCGAGGGCGAGCAGTACTTC | TRBJ2-7 | TRBV5-8 | - | few
CASSIGPRVEGNYGYTF | TGTGCCAGTAGTATAGGTCCGCGTGTGGAGGGAAACTATGGCTACACCTTC | TRBJ1-2 | TRBV19 | - | -
CASSYERTYTEAFF | TGTGCCAGCAGTTACGAGAGGACTTACACTGAAGCTTTCTTT | TRBJ1-1 | TRBV6-5 | - | -
CASSPLGRSYEQYF | TGTGCCAGCAGCCCTCTGGGTAGGAGCTACGAGCAGTACTTC | TRBJ2-7 | TRBV11-2 | - | -
CASSSASTGRLPGNTIYF | TGTGCCAGCAGCTCGGCCTCGACAGGGCGCTTACCTGGAAACACCATATATTTT | TRBJ1-3 | TRBV7-9 | TRBD1 | -
CASSRRTGVTDTQYF | TGTGCCAGCAGCAGACGGACAGGGGTCACAGATACGCAGTATTTT | TRBJ2-3 | TRBV9 | TRBD1 | -
CASSPLDNSYEQYF | TGTGCCAGCTCACCCCTGGACAACTCCTACGAGCAGTACTTC | TRBJ2-7 | TRBV18 | - | -
CASSRDIAGGGRSYNEQFF | TGCGCCAGCAGCAGGGACATAGCGGGAGGGGGCCGCTCCTACAATGAGCAGTTCTTC | TRBJ2-1 | TRBV5-1 | TRBD2 | -
CASSFLAGRYTGELFF | TGTGCCAGCAGCTTTCTAGCGGGGAGGTACACCGGGGAGCTGTTTTTT | TRBJ2-2 | TRBV11-2 | TRBD2 | -
CASREGMGEAFF | TGTGCCAGCAGGGAGGGAATGGGTGAAGCTTTCTTT | TRBJ1-1 | TRBV2 | - | -
CASSRRLHRVGEQFF | TGCGCCAGCAGCCGGCGACTACACAGGGTTGGGGAGCAGTTCTTC | TRBJ2-1 | TRBV4-1 | - | -
CASAPGLTEAFF | TGTGCCAGCGCCCCTGGGCTCACTGAAGCTTTCTTT | TRBJ1-1 | TRBV6-1 | - | -
CASSLVAGIRAADLALHF | TGTGCCAGCAGCTTAGTAGCGGGGATCCGGGCCGCAGATTTAGCCCTCCACTTT | TRBJ1-6 | TRBV7-9 | - | -
CAWSYSSTISGNTIYF | TGTGCCTGGAGCTATTCTAGTACAATCTCTGGAAACACCATATATTTT | TRBJ1-3 | TRBV30 | - | -
CASSLELQGGSYEQYF | TGTGCCAGCAGCTTAGAGTTACAGGGGGGATCCTACGAGCAGTACTTC | TRBJ2-7 | TRBV11-2 | TRBD1 | -
CASSYNGGTGRDEQYF | TGTGCCAGCAGTTACAATGGGGGGACAGGGCGGGACGAGCAGTACTTC | TRBJ2-7 | TRBV6-5 | TRBD1 | few
CASSVGASGVSSTDTQYF | TGTGCCAGCAGCGTAGGGGCTAGCGGGGTTTCTAGCACAGATACGCAGTATTTT | TRBJ2-3 | TRBV9 | TRBD2 | -
CASSPREGSYNEQFF | TGTGCCAGCAGCCCGCGGGAGGGCTCCTACAATGAGCAGTTCTTC | TRBJ2-1 | TRBV7-9 | TRBD2 | -
CASSLSGQADTGELFF | TGTGCCAGCAGTTTATCCGGACAGGCCGACACCGGGGAGCTGTTTTTT | TRBJ2-2 | TRBV28 | TRBD1 | -
CASSLEKGALENEQFF | TGCGCCAGCAGCTTGGAGAAGGGGGCGCTTGAGAATGAGCAGTTCTTC | TRBJ2-1 | TRBV5-1 | TRBD1 | -
CASSLVAGGAYGYTF | TGTGCCAGCAGCTTAGTGGCAGGGGGCGCCTATGGCTACACCTTC | TRBJ1-2 | TRBV11-2 | TRBD1 | -